What follows describes a single TCR beta chain. The CDR3 loop spans 17 amino acids. Germline CDR1 and CDR2: LGHNT and FRNRAP. Trimming cost V 5 bases and J 2 bases; bases outside gene matches: 11. This sample was included in a study of T cell changes during pregnancy in multiple sclerosis. Assay: immunoSEQ multiplex PCR; the TCRdb copy retains only in-frame clones and omits some. The sample carries fewer than 70,000 clones, 89% recorded once. The sequence derives from a female donor with multiple sclerosis, enrolled in a pregnancy study. The sequences come from peripheral blood, collected in the first trimester of pregnancy. The chain joins TRBV12-5 to TRBJ2-5; the match to TRBD2 covers 10 bases. CDR3: CASGLGRGSGGQETQYF. The DNA for the CDR3 is TGTGCTAGTGGTCTTGGTAGGGGTAGCGGGGGGCAAGAGACCCAGTACTTC.